The next 25 T cell receptor beta chains were all read from a single sample in a study of T-cell memory formation after mild COVID-19. TCRdb called the 5' RACE reads again in MiXCR, with one record for every CDR3 protein. The data contain about 400,000 distinct CDR3 sequences, more than 20% of them singletons. Input material: PBMCs or a T cell subset sorted from them (not recorded which). These receptors were obtained from an adult woman who had mild COVID-19 (a few samples of this study predate the infection). Cell type and time point are not known.

The chain uses TRBV11-2 and TRBJ1-3, with unresolved D. CDR3 length equals 16 residues. Between the trimmed V and J ends, which lost 1 base and 0 bases, there was a span of 10 bases. From germline, CDR1 is SGHAT and CDR2 FQNNGV. CDR3: CASSLGVRPSGNTIYF. DNA of the CDR3: TGTGCCAGCAGCTTAGGCGTCAGACCCTCTGGAAACACCATATATTTT.

This clonotype turned up a few times. The chain couples TRBV4-1 to TRBJ2-2, with 8 nucleotides matching TRBD1. Germline V lookup: CDR1 MGHRA, CDR2 YSYEKL. The CDR3 covers 13 residues. The J segment lost 7 bases and the V segment lost 4 bases, leaving 2 bases of the junction unmatched. CDR3 residues: CASSRDRIGELFF. The CDR3 bases are TGCGCCAGCAGCCGGGACAGGATCGGGGAGCTGTTTTTT.

The V gene is TRBV27, the J gene TRBJ2-6; no reliable D call. CDR1 MNHEY and CDR2 SMNVEV come from the germline V gene (reference sequence). The CDR3 runs to 13 residues. Trimming removed 8 bases from V and 0 bases from J, with 5 bases in between. CDR3 sequence (DNA): TGTGCCAGCGGACGCTCTGGGGCCAACGTCCTGACTTTC. It specifies CASGRSGANVLTF.

The chain's CDR3 is CASSFAEADYGYTF. The CDR3 region has the DNA TGTGCCAGCAGCTTTGCAGAGGCTGACTATGGCTACACCTTC. The chain carries TRBV7-9 and TRBJ1-2; unclear D gene. The CDR3 totals 14 residues. The V gene's germline CDR1 is SEHNR and CDR2 FQNEAQ (reference sequence). Trimming left V 3 bases short and J 3 bases short, with 11 bases between.

This clonotype came up a few times. CDR3 loop: CASSVNPLPLYEQYF. The CDR3 DNA follows: TGTGCCAGCAGCGTAAATCCACTACCCCTCTACGAGCAGTACTTC. The rearrangement joins TRBV9 to TRBJ2-7; D remains ambiguous. V was cut by 1 base and J by 3 bases, with 14 bases left in between. This CDR3 comprises 15 residues. CDR1 and CDR2 (germline): SGDLS, YYNGEE.

This clonotype has at least ten counts. The V gene is TRBV6-5, the J gene TRBJ2-1; a possible D gene is TRBD1 (5 bases). The CDR3 has 13 amino acids. CDR1 MNHEY and CDR2 SVGAGI come from the germline V gene. Trimming took off 7 bases at V and 7 bases at J, with 14 bases between the two ends. Here the CDR3 reads CASTIRGGNEQFF. CDR3 DNA: TGTGCCAGCACCATAAGGGGTGGGAATGAGCAGTTCTTC.

In this sample, this clonotype turned up a few times. The chain has TRBV7-9 and TRBJ2-1, with 13 positions matching TRBD2. This CDR3 region has 19 residues. In germline, CDR1 is SEHNR, CDR2 FQNEAQ (reference sequence). Trimming took 4 bases from V and 4 from J; bases not matched to a gene: 13. The CDR3: CASSSQTSGRRGAYNEQFF. Here the CDR3 DNA reads TGTGCCAGCAGCTCACAGACTAGCGGGAGGCGGGGGGCTTACAATGAGCAGTTCTTC.

This clonotype was seen ten or more times. V gene TRBV12-3 or TRBV12-4 combines with J gene TRBJ1-5; possibly TRBD1 for D (6 bases). With 1 base removed from V and 7 bases from J, the gap between germline ends came to 8 bases. The CDR3 loop spans 13 amino acids. CDR3 residues: CASSLGTVQPQHF. The DNA of the CDR3 is TGTGCCAGCAGTTTAGGGACAGTCCAGCCCCAGCATTTT.

This clonotype was counted only a few times. The genes are TRBV28 and TRBJ1-2, with TRBD1 as a possible D gene (5 bases). Trimming took off 3 bases at V and 5 bases at J, with 10 bases between the two ends. There are 13 residues in the CDR3. Germline V lookup: CDR1 MDHEN, CDR2 SYDVKM. The CDR3 loop reads CASSLREGYGYTF. The CDR3 DNA follows: TGTGCCAGCAGTTTGAGAGAGGGGTATGGCTACACCTTC.

This clonotype has only a few counts. The V gene is TRBV11-3, the J gene TRBJ2-3; no clear D. Trimming took 4 bases from V and 5 from J, leaving 10 bases between them. This CDR3 spans 13 amino acids. Germline V gives CDR1 SGHNT, CDR2 YENEEA. CDR3 sequence: CASSYTAGDTQYF. CDR3 DNA sequence: TGTGCCAGCAGCTACACCGCCGGAGATACGCAGTATTTT.

CDR3 bases: TGCGCCAGCAGCTTCTTATTTACTGGGGCCAACGTCCTGACTTTC. The encoded protein is CASSFLFTGANVLTF. The chain joins TRBV5-1 to TRBJ2-6, with D unresolved. The V end lost 2 bases, the J end lost 2 bases, and 8 bases lay between the germline ends. CDR3 length: 15 residues. Germline loops: CDR1 SGHRS, CDR2 YFSETQ.

This clonotype was seen only a few times. The J gene is TRBJ2-2, the V gene TRBV7-7; perhaps TRBD1 as D (5 bases). Trimming stripped 1 base from V and 1 base from J, with 16 bases between. CDR1 and CDR2 from the germline V gene are SSHAT and FNYEAQ (reference sequence). The CDR3 consists of 18 residues. The CDR3 here is CASSLVLDAGLNTGELFF. The CDR3 region has the DNA TGTGCCAGCAGCTTAGTTTTGGACGCAGGGTTGAACACCGGGGAGCTGTTTTTT.

The table lists this clonotype with a few counts. The chain uses TRBV18 and TRBJ2-6; 7 nucleotides match TRBD1. From germline, CDR1 is KGHSH and CDR2 LQKENI. The CDR3 runs to 16 residues. Trimming removed 3 bases from V and 2 bases from J; junction bases left unmatched: 4. The CDR3 sequence is CASSPGQTTGANVLTF. The DNA of the CDR3 is TGTGCCAGCTCACCGGGACAGACCACTGGGGCCAACGTCCTGACTTTC.

V gene TRBV20-1 combines with J gene TRBJ1-2, with D hard to call. The CDR3 contains 12 residues. V shed 6 bases and J shed 4 bases, with 12 bases lying between them. CDR1 is DFQATT, CDR2 SNEGSKA, per germline (reference sequence). DNA of the CDR3: TGCAGTGCCGCAGCCCCCATCTATGGCTACACCTTC. Amino acids: CSAAAPIYGYTF.

V gene TRBV7-3 combines with J gene TRBJ2-1; 8 bases line up with TRBD2. J was trimmed by 10 bases and V by 4 bases; bases with no gene match: 9. CDR1 SGHTA and CDR2 FQGTGA come from the germline V gene. The CDR3 has 14 residues. The CDR3, as DNA: TGTGCCAGCAGCTCCAGGGCGGGAGGTGGAGAGCAGTTCTTC. It yields the protein CASSSRAGGGEQFF.

This clonotype was picked up many times. The J gene is TRBJ2-7, the V gene TRBV12-3 or TRBV12-4; D may match TRBD1 or TRBD2 (5 bases each). This CDR3 comprises 16 residues. Trimming left V 6 bases short and J 4 bases short, with 22 bases between. CDR3 bases: TGTGCCAGCAGCGATCGGGACGGCTGGTTGAATTACGAGCAGTACTTC. Its protein is CASSDRDGWLNYEQYF.

This clonotype was counted only a few times. The chain recombines TRBV5-1 with TRBJ2-1; D could derive from TRBD1 or TRBD2 (5 bases each). This CDR3 contains 15 residues. V dropped 0 bases and J dropped 3 bases, with 10 bases sitting between them. Germline CDR1 SGHRS, CDR2 YFSETQ. The CDR3 loop is CASSLVGEYYNEQFF. In nucleotides, the CDR3 is TGCGCCAGCAGCTTGGTGGGGGAGTACTACAATGAGCAGTTCTTC.

The CDR3 region has the DNA TGTGCCAGCAGCTTATCAGGAACACAGGGGAACTGGGAGACCCAGTACTTC. This translates into CASSLSGTQGNWETQYF. The rearrangement joins TRBV7-2 to TRBJ2-5; 7 bases line up with TRBD1. There are 17 residues in the CDR3. The V and J ends lost 2 bases and 5 bases, in that order; junction bases with no gene match: 14. Germline loops: CDR1 SGHTA, CDR2 FQGNSA.

The chain joins TRBV7-8 to TRBJ1-2; D uncertain. The CDR3 is made up of 16 amino acids. Trimming stripped 4 bases from V and 6 bases from J, with 21 bases between. The germline V gene encodes CDR1 SGHVS and CDR2 FQNEAQ. The DNA for the CDR3 is TGTGCCAGCAGCTCCCAAAGGTGGAGGGTTTCGGATGGCTACACCTTC. Translation: CASSSQRWRVSDGYTF.

This clonotype was recorded a few times. V and J are TRBV20-1 and TRBJ2-5; TRBD1 is a possible D gene (6 bases). This CDR3 is built from 12 residues. The V gene lost 6 bases and the J gene lost 2 bases, with 10 bases spanning the gap. Germline V CDR1 and CDR2: DFQATT, SNEGSKA (reference sequence). CDR3 loop: CSARTAQETQYF. CDR3 DNA: TGCAGTGCCCGGACAGCGCAAGAGACCCAGTACTTC.

The chain has TRBV6-5 and TRBJ2-2; D unresolved. Germline CDR1 MNHEY, CDR2 SVGAGI. This CDR3 is built from 16 residues. With 0 bases removed from V and 6 bases from J, the gap between germline ends came to 14 bases. Here the CDR3 DNA reads TGTGCCAGCAGTTACTCGTATCAGTTCTTAGCCGGGGAGCTGTTTTTT. Its translation: CASSYSYQFLAGELFF.

The chain has TRBV4-2 and TRBJ1-1, with D hard to call. V lost 1 base and J 12 bases, leaving 12 bases between the germline ends. Looked up from germline, CDR1 is LGHNA and CDR2 is YNFKEQ. The CDR3 length is 12 residues. The CDR3 reads CASSQVGDPPFF. The CDR3 nucleotides are TGTGCCAGCAGCCAAGTCGGGGATCCTCCTTTCTTT.

The chain links TRBV5-1 to TRBJ2-5; 7 bases line up with TRBD2. The CDR3 is made up of 17 amino acids. Trimming took 0 bases from V and 5 from J; bases not matched to a gene: 13. The germline V gene has CDR1 SGHRS and CDR2 YFSETQ. The CDR3, as DNA: TGCGCCAGCAGCTTGGGGCCAAGCGGGGCTCGGAAGGAGACCCAGTACTTC. Translating it yields CASSLGPSGARKETQYF.

This clonotype has a handful of counts. The V gene is TRBV3-1, the J gene TRBJ2-7; possible D gene TRBD2, 6 bases. The CDR3 is 16 amino acids. Germline V gene data show CDR1 as LGHDT and CDR2 as YNNKEL (reference sequence). V lost 0 bases to trimming and J lost 3 bases, with 15 bases between them. The chain's CDR3 is CASSQDYGGESYEQYF. CDR3 nucleotides: TGTGCCAGCAGCCAAGATTATGGAGGGGAGAGCTACGAGCAGTACTTC.

This clonotype was seen a handful of times. The V and J genes are TRBV19 and TRBJ2-3; 8 bases line up with TRBD2. The germline gives CDR1 LNHDA, CDR2 SQIVND (reference sequence). CDR3 length equals 17 residues. Unmatched junction bases numbered 16, after V lost 7 bases and J lost 4 bases. CDR3 region: CASNSRSGSGGADTQYF. DNA of the CDR3: TGTGCCAGTAACAGTAGGAGCGGGAGCGGGGGCGCAGATACGCAGTATTTT.